This T cell receptor beta chain appears in the sequencing data of a study of blood T cell repertoires in COVID-19. Looking at the study overall: Sites across the United States, Italy and Spain contributed samples from acute and convalescent COVID-19. In each case, the material was cDNA or gDNA derived from T cells, B-cell-depleted T cells, or PBMCs.

The germline gives CDR1 MNHNY, CDR2 SVGAGI (reference sequence). Trimming took 5 bases from V and 3 from J, leaving 14 bases between them. The CDR3 is made up of 14 amino acids. This clone was seen once. Per the authors' pipeline: Nucleated cell counts were estimated from reference gene primer amplification. Profiled with immunoSEQ multiplex PCR; TCRdb holds only in-frame clones, not every one. V, J and clone size are taken as reported in that table, and D and trimming were inferred from the DNA itself. The sample shows tens of thousands of clones, about 80% of them seen only once. Sequencing was carried out using peripheral blood. The sequence derives from a man between 65 and 80 years old with acute or convalescent COVID-19. V is TRBV6-6 and J is TRBJ2-7; D uncertain. In nucleotides, the CDR3 is TGTGCCAGCAGTCCTAGGATCATTATCTACGAGCAGTACTTC. Amino acid sequence: CASSPRIIIYEQYF.